A single sample gave rise to the 17 T cell receptor beta chains below, sequenced in a study of beta chain features in type 1 diabetes. Every isolated RNA sample was fully reverse transcribed, so sequencing captured expressed TCRB transcripts. TCRdb's copy holds only in-frame clones and misses some; the assay was immunoSEQ multiplex PCR. The data hold 620,000 or so clones, with less than 20% observed a single time. Material for sequencing was naive CD4+ T cells from blood. These TCRs come from a young man in good health.

This clone showed up just a few times. This rearrangement joins TRBV7-9 to TRBJ1-2; D unresolved. Deletions cut 11 bases from V and 2 bases from J, with 18 bases between. Germline loops: CDR1 SEHNR, CDR2 FQNEAQ (reference sequence). There are 14 residues in the CDR3. The CDR3 bases are TGTGCCTCGGCAGCTATGGCTTTGAACTATGGCTACACCTTC. This sequence encodes CASAAMALNYGYTF.

This clone was observed a few times. This rearrangement joins TRBV4-2 to TRBJ2-5; TRBD1 matches 7 bases. The CDR3 contains 17 residues. CDR1 is LGHNA, CDR2 YNFKEQ, per germline. V lost 6 bases, J lost 1 base, and 14 bases stayed unmatched. CDR3 sequence: CASSLGDRFASQETQYF. For the CDR3, the DNA is TGTGCCAGCAGTCTCGGGGACAGATTTGCCTCCCAAGAGACCCAGTACTTC.

The V and J genes are TRBV19 and TRBJ1-6; D is ambiguous. Trimming pared 8 bases from V and 6 bases from J, leaving 11 bases between. This CDR3 contains 13 residues. Germline lookup yields CDR1 LNHDA and CDR2 SQIVND (reference sequence). The CDR3 DNA is TGTGCCAGTGCGGAACGGGGTAATTCACCCCTCCACTTT. Residues: CASAERGNSPLHF.

The table lists this clone with a few counts. DNA for the CDR3: TGTGCCAGCTCACCCCTCTTGGACAGTTCCAACTATGGCTACACCTTC. Residues: CASSPLLDSSNYGYTF. The chain employs TRBV18 and TRBJ1-2; TRBD1 is a possible D gene (6 bases). Deletions cut 3 bases from V and 2 bases from J, with 16 bases between. The germline V gene has CDR1 KGHSH and CDR2 LQKENI. This CDR3 contains 16 residues.

The chain is built from TRBV18 and TRBJ1-3, with unresolved D. This CDR3 has 16 amino acids. Trimming shortened V by 0 bases and J by 0 bases, and 9 bases separated the two germline ends. The germline V gene encodes CDR1 KGHSH and CDR2 LQKENI. In DNA form, the CDR3 reads TGTGCCAGCTCACCACCTTCCCTAGTCTCTGGAAACACCATATATTTT. As protein: CASSPPSLVSGNTIYF.

The table lists this clone with a few counts. This sequence joins TRBV5-1 and TRBJ2-7, with a weak D call TRBD1 (5 bases). In germline, CDR1 is SGHRS, CDR2 YFSETQ. Trimming left V 3 bases short and J 5 bases short, with 9 bases between. This CDR3 comprises 12 residues. In DNA form, the CDR3 reads TGCGCCAGCAGCTCCACAGGAGACGAGCAGTACTTC. It specifies CASSSTGDEQYF.

The chain recombines TRBV4-2 with TRBJ2-1, with TRBD2 as a possible D gene (6 bases). CDR3 length: 15 residues. The V end lost 4 bases, the J end lost 5 bases, and 15 bases lay between the germline ends. Germline V gives CDR1 LGHNA, CDR2 YNFKEQ. CDR3 residues: CASSPLRGNHNEQFF. The CDR3 nucleotides are TGTGCCAGCAGCCCCCTTCGCGGGAACCACAATGAGCAGTTCTTC.

This sequence joins TRBV18 and TRBJ1-1; tentatively, D is TRBD1 (6 bases). The CDR3 is 16 residues long. Trimming pared 3 bases from V and 0 bases from J, leaving 14 bases between. Germline V gene sequence: CDR1 KGHSH, CDR2 LQKENI. CDR3 sequence: CASSPRQDLMNTEAFF. Written as DNA, the CDR3 is TGTGCCAGCTCACCGCGACAGGACCTCATGAACACTGAAGCTTTCTTT.

The chain joins TRBV30 to TRBJ1-2; possible D gene TRBD1, 5 bases. Germline CDR1 is GTSNPN and CDR2 is SVGIG (reference sequence). Between the trimmed V and J ends, which lost 0 bases and 4 bases, there was a span of 12 bases. The CDR3 covers 14 residues. CDR3 amino acids: CAWSVSTGPYGYTF. In nucleotides, the CDR3 is TGTGCCTGGAGTGTTTCAACAGGTCCCTATGGCTACACCTTC.

This clone was counted a few times. V and J are TRBV25-1 and TRBJ1-5; 9 bases are shared with TRBD1. J lost 3 bases, V lost 3 bases, and 3 bases had no gene match. Per the germline V gene, CDR1 is MGHDK and CDR2 is SYGVNS. This CDR3 is 15 amino acids long. The CDR3 sequence is CASSDGTGINQPQHF. The CDR3 region has the DNA TGTGCCAGCAGTGATGGGACAGGGATCAATCAGCCCCAGCATTTT. The full variable domain, completed using reference TRBV25-1 and TRBJ1-5, is EADIYQTPRYLVIGTGKKITLECSQTMGHDKMYWYQQDPGMELHLIHYSYGVNSTEKGDLSSESTVSRIRTEHFPLTLESARPSHTSQYLCASSDGTGINQPQHFGDGTRLSIL.

This clone is a singleton in its sample. The chain has TRBV9 and TRBJ2-1; 7 bases align to TRBD1. Looked up from germline, CDR1 is SGDLS and CDR2 is YYNGEE. The ends lost 1 base at V and 4 bases at J; junction bases unmatched: 14. The length of the CDR3 is 18 residues. The CDR3 here is CASSVQKGSAGGYNEQFF. The CDR3 nucleotides are TGTGCCAGCAGCGTACAGAAGGGATCGGCAGGGGGTTACAATGAGCAGTTCTTC.

This clone has a handful of counts. The rearrangement joins TRBV11-1 to TRBJ1-1, with D hard to call. The length of the CDR3 is 11 residues. Germline CDR1 is SGHAT and CDR2 is FQDESV (reference sequence). Trimming took 4 bases from V and 6 from J, leaving 6 bases between them. CDR3 DNA: TGTGCCAGCAGCTCGAAGTCTGAAGCTTTCTTT. As protein: CASSSKSEAFF.

This chain links TRBV6-6 with TRBJ1-1; D is unclear. V was shortened by 7 bases and J by 0 bases, with 9 bases between the two germline ends. The CDR3 runs 13 residues. Per the germline V gene, CDR1 is MNHNY and CDR2 is SVGAGI (reference sequence). The CDR3 coding sequence is TGTGCCAGCACCGCACACCTGAACACTGAAGCTTTCTTT. It is translated as CASTAHLNTEAFF.

V usage is TRBV10-3 and J usage is TRBJ2-5; D may match TRBD1 or TRBD2 (5 bases each). CDR3 size: 15 residues. Germline lookup yields CDR1 ENHRY and CDR2 SYGVKD. Trimming shortened V by 4 bases and J by 2 bases, and 14 bases separated the two germline ends. The CDR3 coding sequence is TGTGCCATCAGTGCTCAGGGCACGGGGCAAGAGACCCAGTACTTC. Protein sequence: CAISAQGTGQETQYF.

The chain combines TRBV15 with TRBJ1-5; 9 bases are a match to TRBD1. The CDR3 has 16 residues. Germline lookup yields CDR1 LNHNV and CDR2 YYDKDF (reference sequence). The V segment lost 0 bases and the J segment 6 bases; nucleotides outside the gene matches: 6. The CDR3 nucleotides are TGTGCCACCAGCAGAGATGGGACAGGGACGGGTCAGCCCCAGCATTTT. Translation gives CATSRDGTGTGQPQHF. The full variable domain, completed using reference TRBV15 and TRBJ1-5, is DAMVIQNPRYQVTQFGKPVTLSCSQTLNHNVMYWYQQKSSQAPKLLFHYYDKDFNNEADTPDNFQSRRPNTSFCFLDIRSPGLGDTAMYLCATSRDGTGTGQPQHFGDGTRLSIL.

The V call is TRBV6-5, the J call TRBJ2-3; TRBD2 agrees at 11 bases. The germline gives CDR1 MNHEY, CDR2 SVGAGI. V lost 5 bases and J lost 3; bases outside the gene matches: 4. This CDR3 is 15 amino acids long. The CDR3 protein is CASSPGLAGTDTQYF. CDR3 nucleotide sequence: TGTGCCAGCAGTCCTGGACTAGCGGGTACAGATACGCAGTATTTT.

This chain uses TRBV14 with TRBJ2-2; either TRBD1 or TRBD2 may supply D (5 bases each). Germline lookup yields CDR1 SGHDN and CDR2 FVKESK. The CDR3 is 16 residues long. V was clipped by 4 bases and J by 6 bases, with 18 bases between them. DNA of the CDR3: TGTGCCAGCAGCCGGGCCCCCGGGACCCGACCCGGGGAGCTGTTTTTT. This gives the protein CASSRAPGTRPGELFF.